What follows are 20 T cell receptor beta chains derived from one specimen sequenced in a study of hypomethylating agent response in myelodysplastic syndrome. TCRdb keeps only in-frame clones here, not all; method: immunoSEQ multiplex PCR. The sample carries approximately 4,500 clones, approximately 87% recorded once. The sequences come from bone marrow, collected before or after starting hypomethylating agent treatment for myelodysplastic syndrome (not recorded which). Receptors were obtained from a human donor with myelodysplastic syndrome.

V is TRBV7-2 and J is TRBJ2-3; 9 positions match TRBD2. The CDR3 is made up of 15 amino acids. The V gene's germline CDR1 is SGHTA and CDR2 FQGNSA. The V gene end was trimmed by 5 bases and the J gene end by 7 bases; junction bases not matched to a gene: 10. In DNA, the CDR3 is TGTGCCAGCAGCACCAGCGGGGGGCCCTCTCATACGCAGTATTTT. Translating it yields CASSTSGGPSHTQYF. The complete variable domain, with remaining parts taken from reference TRBV7-2 and TRBJ2-3, reads GAGVSQSPSNKVTEKGKDVELRCDPISGHTALYWYRQSLGQGLEFLIYFQGNSAPDKSGLPSDRFSAERTGGSVSTLTIQRTQQEDSAVYLCASSTSGGPSHTQYFGPGTRLTVL.

The CDR3 region has the DNA TGTGCCAGCAGCGTAGGGCGCTCTGGAAACACCATATATTTT. Its translation is CASSVGRSGNTIYF. The chain employs TRBV9 and TRBJ1-3; unclear D gene. CDR3 length: 14 residues. The V end lost 0 bases, the J end lost 0 bases, and 4 bases lay between the germline ends. Germline V gene sequence: CDR1 SGDLS, CDR2 YYNGEE.

The rearrangement joins TRBV25-1 to TRBJ2-5; 9 positions agree with TRBD1. Germline lookup yields CDR1 MGHDK and CDR2 SYGVNS. The V gene end was trimmed by 6 bases and the J gene end by 7 bases; junction bases not matched to a gene: 9. The length of the CDR3 is 14 residues. CDR3 region: CASSGTGLGGTQYF. DNA of the CDR3: TGTGCCAGCAGCGGGACAGGGTTGGGCGGGACCCAGTACTTC.

The V gene is TRBV19, the J gene TRBJ1-2; TRBD1 might be the D (6 bases). The CDR3 spans 16 residues. V gave up 5 bases and J gave up 4 bases, with 20 bases separating them. The germline CDR1 and CDR2 sequences are LNHDA and SQIVND (reference sequence). This chain's CDR3 is CASSPGTPSLGYGYTF. CDR3 bases: TGTGCCAGTAGTCCCGGGACACCTTCCCTAGGCTATGGCTACACCTTC. Drawing the rest from reference TRBV19 and TRBJ1-2, the complete variable domain is DGGITQSPKYLFRKEGQNVTLSCEQNLNHDAMYWYRQDPGQGLRLIYYSQIVNDFQKGDIAEGYSVSREKKESFPLTVTSAQKNPTAFYLCASSPGTPSLGYGYTFGSGTRLTVV.

CDR3 sequence (DNA): TGTGCCAGCAGTGTCCAGAGTAGCAATCAGCCCCAGCATTTT. This sequence encodes CASSVQSSNQPQHF. V and J are TRBV2 and TRBJ1-5; D call uncertain. CDR1 and CDR2 (germline): SNHLY, FYNNEI. V was shortened by 4 bases and J by 0 bases, with 7 bases between the two germline ends. The CDR3 contains 14 residues.

The V and J genes are TRBV5-1 and TRBJ2-1; 10 bases align to TRBD1. This CDR3 comprises 14 residues. CDR1 and CDR2 (germline): SGHRS, YFSETQ. With V trimmed by 7 bases and J by 9 bases, 10 bases remained unmatched. CDR3 sequence reads: CASDLGQGYGEQFF. CDR3 sequence (DNA): TGCGCCAGCGATCTGGGACAGGGGTACGGTGAGCAGTTCTTC.

V usage is TRBV19 and J usage is TRBJ2-7; D is ambiguous. Germline V CDR1 and CDR2: LNHDA, SQIVND (reference sequence). There are 14 residues in the CDR3. V lost 3 bases to trimming and J lost 4 bases, with 13 bases between them. In nucleotides, the CDR3 is TGTGCCAGTAGTATGGGATCGAGCACGTACGAGCAGTACTTC. Translation gives CASSMGSSTYEQYF.

The chain links TRBV27 to TRBJ1-5; no clear D gene. Trimming took 0 bases from V and 10 from J, leaving 19 bases between them. This CDR3 contains 16 residues. Germline CDR1 reads MNHEY; CDR2 reads SMNVEV (reference sequence). The CDR3 sequence is CASSLSGGLGLGPQHF. The CDR3 bases are TGTGCCAGCAGTTTATCGGGAGGGTTAGGCCTTGGACCCCAGCATTTT.

The V call is TRBV19, the J call TRBJ1-1; D call uncertain. Germline V lookup: CDR1 LNHDA, CDR2 SQIVND (reference sequence). CDR3 size: 15 residues. The V and J ends lost 1 base and 5 bases respectively, with 14 bases between them. In DNA, the CDR3 is TGTGCCAGTAGTATAGCATTTGGGAAGAGGACTGAAGCTTTCTTT. Protein sequence: CASSIAFGKRTEAFF.

The chain employs TRBV7-2 and TRBJ1-1; no definite D call. The CDR3 is made up of 14 amino acids. Deletions cut 1 base from V and 1 base from J, with 7 bases between. From germline, CDR1 is SGHTA and CDR2 FQGNSA. The CDR3 is CASSLGPPNTEAFF. The CDR3 DNA is TGTGCCAGCAGCTTAGGACCGCCGAACACTGAAGCTTTCTTT.

This clone was counted only a few times. The chain links TRBV28 to TRBJ1-2, with D hard to call. The length of the CDR3 is 14 residues. The germline V gene has CDR1 MDHEN and CDR2 SYDVKM. Between the trimmed V and J ends, which lost 3 bases and 4 bases, there was a span of 12 bases. In DNA, the CDR3 is TGTGCCAGCAGTTTGGCCCCGAAGGTCTATGGCTACACCTTC. Protein product: CASSLAPKVYGYTF.

The rearrangement joins TRBV19 to TRBJ1-6; a weak D match, TRBD1 (6 bases). V lost 5 bases, J lost 7 bases, and 12 bases lay in between. CDR1 and CDR2 (germline): LNHDA, SQIVND (reference sequence). This CDR3 has 14 amino acids. In nucleotides, the CDR3 is TGTGCCAGTAGTGAACAGGGAAGCAATTCACCCCTCCACTTT. This gives the protein CASSEQGSNSPLHF. Full variable domain (remainder filled in from reference TRBV19 and TRBJ1-6): DGGITQSPKYLFRKEGQNVTLSCEQNLNHDAMYWYRQDPGQGLRLIYYSQIVNDFQKGDIAEGYSVSREKKESFPLTVTSAQKNPTAFYLCASSEQGSNSPLHFGNGTRLTVT.

This rearrangement joins TRBV7-3 to TRBJ2-5; TRBD2 matches at 8 bases. Looked up from germline, CDR1 is SGHTA and CDR2 is FQGTGA. V shed 1 base, J shed 2 bases, and the junction held 3 bases outside the gene matches. The CDR3 is 15 residues long. The CDR3 DNA follows: TGTGCCAGCAGCTTAATAGGCGGGAGGCAAGAGACCCAGTACTTC. Translated, it gives CASSLIGGRQETQYF.

The V call is TRBV7-2, the J call TRBJ2-6; D remains unclear. V lost 1 base, J lost 0 bases, and 10 bases lay in between. Germline CDR1 reads SGHTA; CDR2 reads FQGNSA. The CDR3 has 17 residues. CDR3 DNA: TGTGCCAGCAGCTTAGTTGGTGGGTTCTCTGGGGCCAACGTCCTGACTTTC. Translation gives CASSLVGGFSGANVLTF.

This CDR3 reads CASSPRVGKETQYF. DNA of the CDR3: TGTGCCAGCTCACCGAGGGTCGGTAAAGAGACCCAGTACTTC. V and J are TRBV18 and TRBJ2-5, with D perhaps TRBD2 (5 bases). V lost 3 bases and J 3 bases, leaving 11 bases between the germline ends. CDR1 KGHSH and CDR2 LQKENI come from the germline V gene. CDR3 length: 14 residues.

V usage is TRBV29-1 and J usage is TRBJ1-3; D perhaps matches TRBD1 (5 bases). CDR1 is SQVTM and CDR2 is ANQGSEA in the germline V gene. V shed 4 bases and J shed 0 bases, with 16 bases lying between them. This CDR3 is built from 16 residues. Here the CDR3 reads CSVVDRDPSSGNTIYF. The CDR3 coding sequence is TGCAGCGTTGTCGACCGGGACCCGAGCTCTGGAAACACCATATATTTT.

V gene TRBV6-6 combines with J gene TRBJ2-7; 8 positions agree with TRBD1. This CDR3 is built from 14 residues. From germline, CDR1 is MNHNY and CDR2 SVGAGI (reference sequence). V lost 5 bases and J lost 2; bases outside the gene matches: 5. The CDR3 DNA is TGTGCCAGCAGTCTACAGGGGGTCGCCTACGAGCAGTACTTC. Its protein is CASSLQGVAYEQYF.

This clone came up a few times. The chain links TRBV6-1 to TRBJ1-1; no definite D call. Per germline, CDR1 MNHNS and CDR2 SASEGT. The length of the CDR3 is 14 residues. Trimming took off 8 bases at V and 0 bases at J, with 13 bases between the two ends. The CDR3 region has the DNA TGTGCCAGCGCCCGGACGGCCCTGAACACTGAAGCTTTCTTT. It translates to CASARTALNTEAFF.

V is TRBV5-1 and J is TRBJ1-4; D not resolved. The germline V gene has CDR1 SGHRS and CDR2 YFSETQ. The V gene lost 4 bases and the J gene lost 5 bases, with 15 bases spanning the gap. The CDR3 sequence is 15 residues long. The CDR3 nucleotides are TGCGCCAGCAGCCGAGACAAGGGAGACAATGAAAAACTGTTTTTT. This translates into CASSRDKGDNEKLFF.

V and J are TRBV9 and TRBJ2-3; D is possibly TRBD2 (6 bases). The CDR3 extends over 12 amino acids. Trimming cost V 7 bases and J 1 base, with 7 bases left between them. In germline, CDR1 is SGDLS, CDR2 YYNGEE. CDR3 loop: CASRGGTDTQYF. Here the CDR3 DNA reads TGTGCCAGCCGCGGGGGCACAGATACGCAGTATTTT.